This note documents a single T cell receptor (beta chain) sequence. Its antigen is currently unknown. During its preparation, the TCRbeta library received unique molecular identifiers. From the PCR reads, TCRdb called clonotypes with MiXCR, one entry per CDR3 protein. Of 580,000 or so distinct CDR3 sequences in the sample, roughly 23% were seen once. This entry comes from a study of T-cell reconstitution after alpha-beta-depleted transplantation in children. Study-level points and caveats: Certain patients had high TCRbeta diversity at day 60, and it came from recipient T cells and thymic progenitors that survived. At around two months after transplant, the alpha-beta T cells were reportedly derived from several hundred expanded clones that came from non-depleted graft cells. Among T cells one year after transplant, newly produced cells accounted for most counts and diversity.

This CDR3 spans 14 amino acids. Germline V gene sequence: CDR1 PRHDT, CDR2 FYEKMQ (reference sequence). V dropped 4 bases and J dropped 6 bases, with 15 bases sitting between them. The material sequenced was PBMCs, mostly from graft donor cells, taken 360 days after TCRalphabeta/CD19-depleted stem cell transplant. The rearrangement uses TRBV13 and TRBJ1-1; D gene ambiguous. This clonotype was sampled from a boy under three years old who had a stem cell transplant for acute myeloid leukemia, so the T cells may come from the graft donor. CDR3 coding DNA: TGTGCCAGCAGCTCCGACCGAGCTTGGGCTGAAGCTTTCTTT. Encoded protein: CASSSDRAWAEAFF.